This T cell receptor (beta chain) was captured in a study of blood T cell repertoires in COVID-19. About the study: Sites in the United States, Italy and Spain provided acute and convalescent COVID-19 samples. Sources were T cells, B-cell-depleted T cells, or PBMCs; the material itself was cDNA or gDNA.

The CDR3 covers 15 residues. The germline V gene encodes CDR1 MNHEY and CDR2 SVGAGI. With 2 bases clipped from V and 4 bases from J, the junction kept 4 bases outside the gene matches. As handled by the study authors: Estimation of nucleated cell counts was performed using reference gene primer amplification. Data came from immunoSEQ multiplex PCR; TCRdb stores just in-frame clones and leaves some out. V, J and clone size were drawn from that table, and D and trimming were deduced from the DNA. Found here are approximately 70,000 clones, roughly 90% of them singletons; the top ten hold around 2.6%. Material for sequencing was peripheral blood. The chain links TRBV6-5 to TRBJ2-3; 9 nucleotides match TRBD1. The sequence was collected from a human donor in a cohort sampled during active COVID-19. CDR3 protein: CASSYRRDRADTQYF. CDR3 sequence (DNA): TGTGCCAGCAGTTACCGCCGGGACAGGGCAGATACGCAGTATTTT.